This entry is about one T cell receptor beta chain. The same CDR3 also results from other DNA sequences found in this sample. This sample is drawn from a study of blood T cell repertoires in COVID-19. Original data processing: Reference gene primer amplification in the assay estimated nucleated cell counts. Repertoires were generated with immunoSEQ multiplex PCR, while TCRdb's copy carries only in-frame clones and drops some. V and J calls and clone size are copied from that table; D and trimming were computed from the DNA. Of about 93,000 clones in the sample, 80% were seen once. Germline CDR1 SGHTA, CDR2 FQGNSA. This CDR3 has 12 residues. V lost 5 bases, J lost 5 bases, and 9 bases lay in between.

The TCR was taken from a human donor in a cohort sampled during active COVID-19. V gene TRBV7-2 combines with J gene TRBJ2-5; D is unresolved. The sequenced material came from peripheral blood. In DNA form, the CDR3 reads TGTGCCAGCAGCCTAAGTCGCGAGACCCAGTACTTC. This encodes CASSLSRETQYF. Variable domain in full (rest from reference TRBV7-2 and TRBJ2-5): GAGVSQSPSNKVTEKGKDVELRCDPISGHTALYWYRQSLGQGLEFLIYFQGNSAPDKSGLPSDRFSAERTGGSVSTLTIQRTQQEDSAVYLCASSLSRETQYFGPGTRLLVL.